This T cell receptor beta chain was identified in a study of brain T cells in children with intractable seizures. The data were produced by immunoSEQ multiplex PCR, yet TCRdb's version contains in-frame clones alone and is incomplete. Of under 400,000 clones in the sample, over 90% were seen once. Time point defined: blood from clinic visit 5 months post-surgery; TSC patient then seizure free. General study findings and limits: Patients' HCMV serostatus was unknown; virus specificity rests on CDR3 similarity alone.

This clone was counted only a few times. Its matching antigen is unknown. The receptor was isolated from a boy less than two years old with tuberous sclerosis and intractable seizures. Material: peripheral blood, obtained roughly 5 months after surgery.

CDR3: CASSWDARAFF. CDR3 coding DNA: TGTGCCAGCAGCTGGGACGCTCGGGCTTTCTTT. The V and J genes are TRBV7-9 and TRBJ1-1, with TRBD1 as a possible D gene (5 bases). Germline V gene lookup returns CDR1 SEHNR and CDR2 FQNEAQ (reference sequence). The CDR3 is made up of 11 amino acids. Trimming left V 4 bases short and J 11 bases short, with 11 bases between. Using reference TRBV7-9 and TRBJ1-1 for the parts outside the CDR3, the full variable domain is DTGVSQNPRHKITKRGQNVTFRCDPISEHNRLYWYRQTLGQGPEFLTYFQNEAQLEKSRLLSDRFSAERPKGSFSTLEIQRTEQGDSAMYLCASSWDARAFFGQGTRLTVV.